This T cell receptor beta chain was found in a study of beta chain features in type 1 diabetes. The J segment lost 6 bases and the V segment lost 5 bases, leaving 3 bases of the junction unmatched. The germline V gene encodes CDR1 PRHDT and CDR2 FYEKMQ (reference sequence). This CDR3 has 12 residues. The isolated RNA, all of it, was reverse transcribed, so expressed TCRB transcripts were what got sequenced. The data were produced by immunoSEQ multiplex PCR, yet TCRdb's version contains in-frame clones alone and is incomplete. Found here are around 500,000 clones, over 9.5% of them singletons; the top ten hold approximately 0.05%. A few counts support this clone.

This TCR derives from a woman in her late teens or twenties in good health. The chain employs TRBV13 and TRBJ1-2, with 7 nucleotides matching TRBD1. The sample comprised naive CD4+ T cells from blood. The CDR3 bases are TGTGCCAGCAGCGCCGGGACAGATGGCTACACCTTC. This gives the protein CASSAGTDGYTF.